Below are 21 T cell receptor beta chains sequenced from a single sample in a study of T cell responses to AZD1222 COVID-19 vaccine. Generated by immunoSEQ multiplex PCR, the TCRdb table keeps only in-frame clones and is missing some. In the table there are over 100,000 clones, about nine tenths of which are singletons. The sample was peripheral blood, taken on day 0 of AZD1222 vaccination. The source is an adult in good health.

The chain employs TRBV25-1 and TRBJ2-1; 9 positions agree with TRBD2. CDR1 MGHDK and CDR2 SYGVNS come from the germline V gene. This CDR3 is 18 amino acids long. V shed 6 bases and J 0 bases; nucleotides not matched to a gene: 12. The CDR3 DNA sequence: TGTGCCAGCAGACAGGGATTAGCGGGAGCTTTCTCCTACAATGAGCAGTTCTTC. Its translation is CASRQGLAGAFSYNEQFF.

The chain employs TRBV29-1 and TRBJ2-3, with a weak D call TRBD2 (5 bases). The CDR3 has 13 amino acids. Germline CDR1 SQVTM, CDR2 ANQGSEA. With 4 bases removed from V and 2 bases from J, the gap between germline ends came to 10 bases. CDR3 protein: CSVAGLTTDTQYF. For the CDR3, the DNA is TGCAGCGTTGCCGGACTTACCACAGATACGCAGTATTTT.

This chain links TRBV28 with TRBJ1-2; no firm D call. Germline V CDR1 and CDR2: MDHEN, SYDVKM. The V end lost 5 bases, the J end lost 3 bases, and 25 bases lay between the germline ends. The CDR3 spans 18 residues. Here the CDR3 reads CASSPTHLRYSGHYGYTF. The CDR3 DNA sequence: TGTGCCAGCAGTCCTACGCATCTACGCTATTCCGGGCACTATGGCTACACCTTC.

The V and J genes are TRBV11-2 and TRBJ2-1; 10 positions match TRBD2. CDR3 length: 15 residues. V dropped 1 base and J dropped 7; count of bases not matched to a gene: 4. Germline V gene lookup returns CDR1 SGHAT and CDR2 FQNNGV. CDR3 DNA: TGTGCCAGCAGCTTAGGTCCTAGCGGGGGTAATGAGCAGTTCTTC. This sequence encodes CASSLGPSGGNEQFF. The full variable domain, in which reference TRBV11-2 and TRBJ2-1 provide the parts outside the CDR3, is EAGVAQSPRYKIIEKRQSVAFWCNPISGHATLYWYQQILGQGPKLLIQFQNNGVVDDSQLPKDRFSAERLKGVDSTLKIQPAKLEDSAVYLCASSLGPSGGNEQFFGPGTRLTVL.

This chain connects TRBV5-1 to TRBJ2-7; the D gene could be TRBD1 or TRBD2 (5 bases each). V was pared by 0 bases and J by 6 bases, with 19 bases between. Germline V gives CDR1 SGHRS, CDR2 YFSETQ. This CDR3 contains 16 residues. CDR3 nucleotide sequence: TGCGCCAGCAGCTTGGGGGACGGCCGCCCGACGGGCGAGCAGTACTTC. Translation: CASSLGDGRPTGEQYF.

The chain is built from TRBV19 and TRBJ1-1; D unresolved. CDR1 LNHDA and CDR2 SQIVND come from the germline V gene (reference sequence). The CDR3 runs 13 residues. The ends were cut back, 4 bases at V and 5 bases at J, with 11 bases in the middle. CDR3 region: CASSRVQGTEAFF. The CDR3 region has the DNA TGTGCCAGTAGTAGGGTTCAAGGGACTGAAGCTTTCTTT.

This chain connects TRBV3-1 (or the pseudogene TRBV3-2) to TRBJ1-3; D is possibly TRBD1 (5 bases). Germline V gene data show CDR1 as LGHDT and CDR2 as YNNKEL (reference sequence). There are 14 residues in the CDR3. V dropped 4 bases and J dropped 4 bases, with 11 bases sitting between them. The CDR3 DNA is TGTGCCAGCAGCCGAGGGGAAAGAGGAAACACCATATATTTT. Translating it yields CASSRGERGNTIYF.

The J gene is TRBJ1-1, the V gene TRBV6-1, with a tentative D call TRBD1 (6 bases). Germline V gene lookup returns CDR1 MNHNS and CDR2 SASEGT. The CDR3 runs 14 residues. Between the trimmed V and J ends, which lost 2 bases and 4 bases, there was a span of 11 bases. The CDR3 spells CASSELQGRTEAFF. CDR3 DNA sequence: TGTGCCAGCAGTGAACTCCAGGGGCGCACTGAAGCTTTCTTT.

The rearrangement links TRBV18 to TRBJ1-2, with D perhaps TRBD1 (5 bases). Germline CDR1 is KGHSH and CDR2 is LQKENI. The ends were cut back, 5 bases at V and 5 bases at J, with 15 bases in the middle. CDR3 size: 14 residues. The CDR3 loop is CASSYQGSNYGYTF. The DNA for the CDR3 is TGTGCCAGCTCATATCAGGGCTCAAATTATGGCTACACCTTC.

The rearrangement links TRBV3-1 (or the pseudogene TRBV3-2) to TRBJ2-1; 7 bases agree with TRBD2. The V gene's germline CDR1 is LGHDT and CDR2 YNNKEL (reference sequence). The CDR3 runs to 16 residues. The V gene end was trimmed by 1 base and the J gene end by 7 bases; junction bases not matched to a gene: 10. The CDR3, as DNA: TGTGCCAGCAGCCAAGTCCGGGGGAGGGCCTTGAATGAGCAGTTCTTC. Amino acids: CASSQVRGRALNEQFF.

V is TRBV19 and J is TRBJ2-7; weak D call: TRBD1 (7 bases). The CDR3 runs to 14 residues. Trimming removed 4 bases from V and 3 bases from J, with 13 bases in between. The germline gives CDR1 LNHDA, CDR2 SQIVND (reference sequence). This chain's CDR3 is CASSRRQGGYEQYF. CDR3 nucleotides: TGTGCCAGTAGTAGGAGACAGGGAGGCTACGAGCAGTACTTC. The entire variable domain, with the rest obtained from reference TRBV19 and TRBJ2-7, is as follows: DGGITQSPKYLFRKEGQNVTLSCEQNLNHDAMYWYRQDPGQGLRLIYYSQIVNDFQKGDIAEGYSVSREKKESFPLTVTSAQKNPTAFYLCASSRRQGGYEQYFGPGTRLTVT.

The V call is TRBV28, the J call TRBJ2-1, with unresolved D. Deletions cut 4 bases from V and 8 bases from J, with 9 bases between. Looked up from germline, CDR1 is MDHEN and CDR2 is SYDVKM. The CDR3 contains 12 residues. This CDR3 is CASSSLEDEQFF. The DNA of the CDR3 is TGTGCCAGCAGTTCCCTCGAAGATGAGCAGTTCTTC.

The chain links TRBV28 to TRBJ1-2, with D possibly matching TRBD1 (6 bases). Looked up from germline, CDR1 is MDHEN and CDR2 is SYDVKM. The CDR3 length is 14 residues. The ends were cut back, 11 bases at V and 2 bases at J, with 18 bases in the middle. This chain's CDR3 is CAVTGDTRNYGYTF. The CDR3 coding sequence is TGTGCCGTTACCGGGGACACCAGAAACTATGGCTACACCTTC.

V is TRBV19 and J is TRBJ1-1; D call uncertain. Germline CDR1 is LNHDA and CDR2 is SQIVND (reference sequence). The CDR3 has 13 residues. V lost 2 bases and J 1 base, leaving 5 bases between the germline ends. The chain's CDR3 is CASSIKGNTEAFF. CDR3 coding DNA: TGTGCCAGTAGTATAAAGGGGAACACTGAAGCTTTCTTT.

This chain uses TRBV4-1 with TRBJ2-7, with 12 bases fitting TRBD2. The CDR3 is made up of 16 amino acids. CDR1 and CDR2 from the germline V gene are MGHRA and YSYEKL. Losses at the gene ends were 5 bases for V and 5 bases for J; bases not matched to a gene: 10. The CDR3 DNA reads TGCGCCAGCAGCTGGCTAGCGGGAGGGCCTCGGGACGAGCAGTACTTC. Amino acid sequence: CASSWLAGGPRDEQYF.

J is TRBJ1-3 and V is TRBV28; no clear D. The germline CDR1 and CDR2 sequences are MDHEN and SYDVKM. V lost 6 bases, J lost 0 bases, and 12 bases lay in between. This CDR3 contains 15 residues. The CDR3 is CASSPDGYSGNTIYF. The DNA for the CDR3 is TGTGCCAGCAGCCCTGACGGGTACTCTGGAAACACCATATATTTT.

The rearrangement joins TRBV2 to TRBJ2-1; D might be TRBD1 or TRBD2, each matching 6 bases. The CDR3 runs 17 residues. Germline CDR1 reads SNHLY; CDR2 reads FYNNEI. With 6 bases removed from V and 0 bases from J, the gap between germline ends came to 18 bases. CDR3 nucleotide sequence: TGTGCCAGCAGGGGGGGTGGGACACCGAGCTCCTACAATGAGCAGTTCTTC. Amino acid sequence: CASRGGGTPSSYNEQFF.

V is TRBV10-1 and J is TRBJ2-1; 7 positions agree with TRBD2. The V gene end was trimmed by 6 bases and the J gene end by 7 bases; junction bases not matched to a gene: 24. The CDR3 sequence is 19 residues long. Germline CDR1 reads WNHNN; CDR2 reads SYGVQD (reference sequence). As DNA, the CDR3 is TGCGCCAGCAGCTCCGTCCAAAGGAAGCGGGCCGACGGGGGGAATGAGCAGTTCTTC. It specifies CASSSVQRKRADGGNEQFF.

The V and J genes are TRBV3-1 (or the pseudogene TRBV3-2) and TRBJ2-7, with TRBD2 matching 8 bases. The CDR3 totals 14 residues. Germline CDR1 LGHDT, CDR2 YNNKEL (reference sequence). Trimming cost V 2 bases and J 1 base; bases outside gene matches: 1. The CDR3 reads CASSQTSGSYEQYF. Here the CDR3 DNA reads TGTGCCAGCAGCCAAACTAGCGGTTCCTACGAGCAGTACTTC.

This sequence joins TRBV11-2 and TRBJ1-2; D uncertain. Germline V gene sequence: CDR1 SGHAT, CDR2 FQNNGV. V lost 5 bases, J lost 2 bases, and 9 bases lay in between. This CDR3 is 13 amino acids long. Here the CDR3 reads CASSQLQNYGYTF. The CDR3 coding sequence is TGTGCCAGCAGCCAACTCCAAAACTATGGCTACACCTTC.

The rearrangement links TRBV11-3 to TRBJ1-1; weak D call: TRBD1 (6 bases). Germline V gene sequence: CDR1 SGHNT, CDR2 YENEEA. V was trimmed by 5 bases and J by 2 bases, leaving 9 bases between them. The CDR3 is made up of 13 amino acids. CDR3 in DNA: TGTGCCAGCAGCCGAGGGGGTAACACTGAAGCTTTCTTT. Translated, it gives CASSRGGNTEAFF.